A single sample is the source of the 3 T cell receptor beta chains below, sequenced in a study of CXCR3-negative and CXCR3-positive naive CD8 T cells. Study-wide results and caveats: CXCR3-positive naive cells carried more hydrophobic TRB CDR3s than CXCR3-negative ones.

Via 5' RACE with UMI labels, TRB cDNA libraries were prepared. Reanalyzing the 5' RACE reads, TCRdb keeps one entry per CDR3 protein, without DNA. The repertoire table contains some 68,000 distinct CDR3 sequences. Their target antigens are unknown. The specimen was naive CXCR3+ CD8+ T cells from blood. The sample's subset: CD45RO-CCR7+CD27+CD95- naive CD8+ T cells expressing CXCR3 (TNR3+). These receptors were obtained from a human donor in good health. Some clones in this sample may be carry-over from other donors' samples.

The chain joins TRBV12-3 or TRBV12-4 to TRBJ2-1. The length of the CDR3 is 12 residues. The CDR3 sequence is CASTSETYEQFF.

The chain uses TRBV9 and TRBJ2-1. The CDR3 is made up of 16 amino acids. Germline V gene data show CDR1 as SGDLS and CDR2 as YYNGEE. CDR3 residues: CASSVDHRGSYNEQFF.

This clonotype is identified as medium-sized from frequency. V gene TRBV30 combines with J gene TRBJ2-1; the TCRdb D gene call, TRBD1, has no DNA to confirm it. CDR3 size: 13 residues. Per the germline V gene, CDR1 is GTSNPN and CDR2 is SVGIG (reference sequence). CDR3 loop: CAWSVGGGDEQFF.